This TCR beta chain was obtained from a study of blood T cell repertoires in COVID-19. Sequencing used immunoSEQ multiplex PCR; TCRdb keeps in-frame clones, though not all of them. The data hold roughly 70,000 clones, with 85% to 90% observed a single time. Germline V CDR1 and CDR2: SGHTA, FQGNSA. This CDR3 is 13 amino acids long. Deletions cut 5 bases from V and 9 bases from J, with 14 bases between. Sequencing was performed on peripheral blood. This rearrangement joins TRBV7-2 to TRBJ2-1; TRBD2 might be the D (5 bases). The origin of this receptor is an elderly woman with active COVID-19. CDR3 in amino acids: CASSQNHGIEQFF. The CDR3 nucleotides read TGTGCCAGCAGCCAAAACCACGGGATTGAGCAGTTCTTC.